The 16 T cell receptor beta chains reported below all come from one sample, sequenced in a study of control samples from healthy donors and cancer patients. Sequenced by immunoSEQ multiplex PCR; TCRdb stores in-frame clones only, minus some. The data hold 100,000 to 150,000 clones, with approximately 87% observed a single time. Sequenced sample: blood. The receptors originated from a man aged 25-45 years in good health.

The genes are TRBV2 and TRBJ1-4; D ambiguous. Deletions cut 4 bases from V and 8 bases from J, with 14 bases between. CDR1 SNHLY and CDR2 FYNNEI come from the germline V gene. This CDR3 has 14 residues. CDR3 amino acids: CASSGREEEEKLFF. The CDR3 DNA sequence: TGTGCCAGCAGTGGGAGGGAAGAGGAGGAAAAACTGTTTTTT.

The chain recombines TRBV6-1 with TRBJ1-2; TRBD1 agrees at 9 bases. Germline V lookup: CDR1 MNHNS, CDR2 SASEGT. V lost 4 bases, J lost 2 bases, and 11 bases stayed unmatched. This CDR3 has 17 amino acids. CDR3 DNA: TGTGCCAGCAGTGGGACGTGGGTACAGGGGGCGAACTATGGCTACACCTTC. It encodes CASSGTWVQGANYGYTF.

The chain is built from TRBV19 and TRBJ1-4; 8 bases are a match to TRBD1. J was trimmed by 0 bases and V by 1 base; bases with no gene match: 1. CDR1 LNHDA and CDR2 SQIVND come from the germline V gene (reference sequence). This CDR3 contains 16 residues. CDR3 loop: CASSIGTGTTNEKLFF. As DNA, the CDR3 is TGTGCCAGTAGTATAGGGACAGGGACAACTAATGAAAAACTGTTTTTT.

The V gene is TRBV2, the J gene TRBJ1-5; no clear D. Trimming pared 4 bases from V and 3 bases from J, leaving 7 bases between. The CDR3 totals 13 residues. Per germline, CDR1 SNHLY and CDR2 FYNNEI. For the CDR3, the DNA is TGTGCCAGCAGTGGTCCCTACAATCAGCCCCAGCATTTT. Protein sequence: CASSGPYNQPQHF.

The V gene is TRBV24-1, the J gene TRBJ2-1; 8 nucleotides match TRBD2. The CDR3 is made up of 15 amino acids. Trimming at V came to 7 bases and at J to 0 bases, leaving 4 bases not matched to a gene. Germline V lookup: CDR1 KGHDR, CDR2 SFDVKD. The CDR3 nucleotides read TGTGCCACCAGACGGGGGGGCAGCTCCTACAATGAGCAGTTCTTC. This encodes CATRRGGSSYNEQFF.

The genes are TRBV6-2 or TRBV6-3 and TRBJ2-1; 13 bases fit TRBD2. CDR1 and CDR2 from the germline V gene are MNHEY and SVGEGT. The trim removed 5 bases at V and 3 bases at J, leaving 4 bases unmatched. This CDR3 region has 16 residues. The CDR3: CASSKRLAGGYNEQFF. DNA of the CDR3: TGTGCCAGCAGTAAACGACTAGCGGGGGGCTACAATGAGCAGTTCTTC.

This clone has only one observation. The rearrangement uses TRBV4-1 and TRBJ1-1; D gene uncertain. The germline V and J ends were trimmed by 1 base and 1 base, with 7 bases remaining between them. There are 14 residues in the CDR3. CDR1 and CDR2 (germline): MGHRA, YSYEKL. CDR3 region: CASSQGKQNTEAFF. As DNA, the CDR3 is TGCGCCAGCAGCCAAGGGAAACAGAACACTGAAGCTTTCTTT.

This rearrangement joins TRBV2 to TRBJ2-6; a possible D gene is TRBD1 (6 bases). Trimming removed 9 bases at V and 1 base at J, with 10 bases between. This CDR3 spans 14 amino acids. Per germline, CDR1 SNHLY and CDR2 FYNNEI. For the CDR3, the DNA is TGTGCCAGTAAGGGGGAGTCTGGGGCCAACGTCCTGACTTTC. Its translation: CASKGESGANVLTF.

The V call is TRBV7-2, the J call TRBJ2-3; 7 bases line up with TRBD2. The CDR3 sequence is 15 residues long. V was clipped by 5 bases and J by 5 bases; unmatched bases: 10. Germline CDR1 reads SGHTA; CDR2 reads FQGNSA. In DNA, the CDR3 is TGTGCCAGCAGCCTCGCTAGCGGCCGAGGAGATACGCAGTATTTT. Its translation: CASSLASGRGDTQYF.

V gene TRBV6-2 or TRBV6-3 combines with J gene TRBJ2-3, with 12 bases that match TRBD2. The CDR3 consists of 19 residues. The J segment lost 0 bases and the V segment lost 2 bases, leaving 9 bases of the junction unmatched. Per germline, CDR1 MNHEY and CDR2 SVGEGT. The CDR3 here is CASSYPSTSGGTSTDTQYF. For the CDR3, the DNA is TGTGCCAGCAGTTACCCGTCGACTAGCGGGGGAACTAGCACAGATACGCAGTATTTT.

The V gene is TRBV4-1, the J gene TRBJ2-5, with a tentative D call TRBD1 (6 bases). Trimming took off 4 bases at V and 2 bases at J, with 17 bases between the two ends. The CDR3 is 16 residues long. CDR1 and CDR2 (germline): MGHRA, YSYEKL. CDR3 amino acids: CASSLRVGQGQETQYF. The CDR3 DNA is TGCGCCAGCAGCCTCCGAGTGGGCCAGGGGCAAGAGACCCAGTACTTC.

The rearrangement joins TRBV3-1 (or the pseudogene TRBV3-2) to TRBJ1-5; tentatively, D is TRBD1 (5 bases). Looked up from germline, CDR1 is LGHDT and CDR2 is YNNKEL (reference sequence). Trimming left V 2 bases short and J 7 bases short, with 9 bases between. The CDR3 consists of 13 residues. The chain's CDR3 is CASSQSGEQPQHF. The CDR3 coding sequence is TGTGCCAGCAGCCAATCGGGGGAACAGCCCCAGCATTTT.

The chain is built from TRBV30 and TRBJ2-3, with D maybe TRBD2 (6 bases). CDR3 length: 13 residues. Trimming stripped 3 bases from V and 5 bases from J, with 12 bases between. Per germline, CDR1 GTSNPN and CDR2 SVGIG (reference sequence). The CDR3: CAWSAISGDTQYF. The CDR3 region has the DNA TGTGCCTGGAGCGCAATTAGCGGAGATACGCAGTATTTT.

The chain combines TRBV5-1 with TRBJ2-7; D remains ambiguous. CDR3 length: 14 amino acids. Between the trimmed V and J ends, which lost 0 bases and 2 bases, there was a span of 9 bases. The germline gives CDR1 SGHRS, CDR2 YFSETQ. CDR3 sequence reads: CASSLGLTTYEQYF. CDR3 DNA: TGCGCCAGCAGCTTGGGCCTTACCACCTACGAGCAGTACTTC.

The chain employs TRBV6-5 and TRBJ1-2; 7 positions agree with TRBD1. The CDR3 length is 16 residues. V shed 4 bases and J 3 bases; nucleotides not matched to a gene: 11. Germline CDR1 and CDR2: MNHEY and SVGAGI. Here the CDR3 reads CASSLTGLSGYYGYTF. The CDR3 DNA reads TGTGCCAGCAGTTTGACAGGGCTAAGTGGGTACTATGGCTACACCTTC.

The chain employs TRBV10-3 and TRBJ1-5; 8 nucleotides match TRBD1. The V segment lost 4 bases and the J segment 1 base; nucleotides outside the gene matches: 9. The CDR3 length is 17 residues. CDR1 is ENHRY and CDR2 is SYGVKD in the germline V gene. The CDR3 nucleotides read TGTGCCATCAGTGGAACCCGGACAGGGACCAGCAATCAGCCCCAGCATTTT. As protein: CAISGTRTGTSNQPQHF.